The rows below give T cell receptor beta chains drawn from one sample of a study of CD8+ T cells in alopecia areata. Libraries were prepared by immunoSEQ multiplex PCR; TCRdb keeps only in-frame clonotypes and omits some of them. The sample includes 170,000 or so clones, roughly 53% seen only once; the top ten take 9.5% to 14%. Source: CD8+ T cells sorted from blood, taken at week 24, from a patient treated with tofacitinib. The source is a human donor with alopecia areata. Both conserved end residues are part of each CDR3. The D gene is left open where the match is weak. For some rows the clone size is stated as once, few or many, or as a class when expanded; others skip it.

size	D	V	J	CDR3	DNA
few	TRBD1	TRBV5-6	TRBJ1-5	CASSRSDRRVFASNQPQHF	TGTGCCAGCAGCCGCTCGGACAGGAGGGTCTTCGCTAGCAATCAGCCCCAGCATTTT
NA	NA	TRBV18	TRBJ2-7	CASSNRESYEQYF	TGTGCCAGCTCAAACCGAGAGAGCTACGAGCAGTACTTC
NA	NA	TRBV2	TRBJ2-3	CASSEAGLRSTDTQYF	TGTGCCAGCAGTGAAGCGGGGCTACGGAGCACAGATACGCAGTATTTT
NA	NA	TRBV7-2	TRBJ2-7	CASSGYGTQNYEQYF	TGTGCCAGCAGCGGCTATGGGACTCAGAACTACGAGCAGTACTTC
NA	TRBD1	TRBV6-6	TRBJ2-5	CASSLPGGAETQYF	TGTGCCAGCAGCTTGCCAGGGGGCGCAGAGACCCAGTACTTC
NA	TRBD1	TRBV11-2	TRBJ2-1	CASRTPGQGKNEQFF	TGTGCCAGCAGGACGCCGGGACAGGGGAAAAATGAGCAGTTCTTC
NA	NA	TRBV29-1	TRBJ2-3	CSVSVPSTDTQYF	TGCAGCGTTTCGGTCCCTAGCACAGATACGCAGTATTTT
few	TRBD1	TRBV19	TRBJ2-2	CASRGQGFTGELFF	TGTGCCAGTAGGGGACAGGGGTTCACCGGGGAGCTGTTTTTT
NA	NA	TRBV5-6	TRBJ2-7	CASSLGRGDEQYF	TGTGCCAGCAGCTTGGGACGGGGAGACGAGCAGTACTTC
few	NA	TRBV27	TRBJ2-7	CASSLSSGTVSYEQYF	TGTGCCAGCAGTTTATCGTCCGGGACGGTATCCTACGAGCAGTACTTC
few	TRBD1	TRBV9	TRBJ1-5	CASSRSGTGRQPQHF	TGTGCCAGCAGCCGCTCCGGGACAGGGAGACAGCCCCAGCATTTT
few	NA	TRBV2	TRBJ1-5	CASSENALGQRNQPQHF	TGTGCCAGCAGTGAAAATGCACTTGGACAGCGCAATCAGCCCCAGCATTTT
NA	TRBD2	TRBV7-9	TRBJ2-3	CASSPGGSTDTQYF	TGTGCCAGCAGCCCCGGGGGGAGCACAGATACGCAGTATTTT
NA	TRBD1	TRBV9	TRBJ2-5	CASSVETGERETQYF	TGTGCCAGCAGCGTAGAGACAGGGGAGCGCGAGACCCAGTACTTC
few	TRBD1	TRBV6-5	TRBJ2-7	CASSYGQGPSYEQYF	TGTGCCAGCAGCTACGGACAGGGACCCTCCTACGAGCAGTACTTC
NA	NA	TRBV29-1	TRBJ2-7	CSAIQGNYEQYF	TGCAGCGCTATACAGGGAAACTACGAGCAGTACTTC
NA	TRBD1	TRBV25-1	TRBJ1-1	CASSYGTGNTEAFF	TGTGCCAGCAGTTATGGGACAGGGAACACTGAAGCTTTCTTT
NA	TRBD1	TRBV6-5	TRBJ2-1	CASSYSQGAKEQFF	TGTGCCAGCAGTTACTCGCAGGGGGCAAAAGAGCAGTTCTTC
NA	TRBD2	TRBV9	TRBJ2-7	CASSPGSGGADEQYF	TGTGCCAGCAGCCCCGGTAGCGGGGGGGCGGACGAGCAGTACTTC
NA	TRBD1	TRBV11-2	TRBJ2-7	CASSTGQGGEQYF	TGTGCCAGCAGCACGGGACAGGGTGGGGAGCAGTACTTC
NA	TRBD1	TRBV6-6	TRBJ1-2	CASSPDRGRSGYTF	TGTGCCAGCAGTCCCGACAGGGGGCGAAGTGGCTACACCTTC
few	NA	TRBV14	TRBJ1-6	CASSQVNAPLHF	TGTGCCAGCAGCCAAGTTAACGCACCCCTCCACTTT
NA	NA	TRBV19	TRBJ1-2	CASNQRGVYGYTF	TGTGCCAGTAACCAACGGGGGGTCTATGGCTACACCTTC
NA	NA	TRBV30	TRBJ2-7	CAWSYSSYEQYF	TGTGCCTGGAGTTATAGCTCCTACGAGCAGTACTTC
few	TRBD1	TRBV30	TRBJ2-7	CAWSTGTGDEQYF	TGTGCCTGGAGCACGGGAACAGGGGACGAGCAGTACTTC
few	NA	TRBV4-3	TRBJ1-2	CASSQVFGGNLTNYGYTF	TGCGCCAGCAGCCAAGTCTTCGGGGGCAATTTAACTAACTATGGCTACACCTTC
NA	NA	TRBV5-1	TRBJ2-7	CASSGVSSYEQYF	TGCGCCAGCAGTGGGGTGAGCTCCTACGAGCAGTACTTC
NA	NA	TRBV7-9	TRBJ2-3	CASSLAADTQYF	TGTGCCAGCAGCTTAGCGGCAGATACGCAGTATTTT
NA	TRBD2	TRBV29-1	TRBJ2-7	CSVYSAGAHYEQYF	TGCAGCGTTTATTCTGCGGGAGCGCACTACGAGCAGTACTTC
NA	TRBD1	TRBV14	TRBJ2-7	CASSQGTGAYEQYF	TGTGCCAGCAGCCAAGGGACAGGGGCCTACGAGCAGTACTTC
few	TRBD2	TRBV30	TRBJ2-1	CAWSVLSGGNEQFF	TGTGCCTGGAGTGTTCTTAGCGGGGGGAATGAGCAGTTCTTC
few	NA	TRBV2	TRBJ1-4	CASSEGEKLFF	TGTGCCAGCAGTGAAGGAGAAAAACTGTTTTTT
once	TRBD1	TRBV30	TRBJ2-7	CAWSTGGAYEQYF	TGTGCCTGGAGTACAGGGGGCGCGTACGAGCAGTACTTC
NA	TRBD1	TRBV7-9	TRBJ2-6	CASSSPDRTDGANVLTF	TGTGCCAGCAGCTCCCCGGACAGGACAGACGGGGCCAACGTCCTGACTTTC
NA	NA	TRBV7-8	TRBJ2-2	CASSLQVANTGELFF	TGTGCCAGCAGCTTACAAGTCGCAAACACCGGGGAGCTGTTTTTT
NA	NA	TRBV30	TRBJ2-4	CAWDGAKNIQYF	TGTGCCTGGGACGGCGCAAAAAACATTCAGTACTTC
few	NA	TRBV21-1	TRBJ1-1	CAINRGHTEAFF	TGTGCCATCAACAGGGGGCACACTGAAGCTTTCTTT
NA	TRBD1	TRBV13	TRBJ1-6	CASSLGGGGNSPLHF	TGTGCCAGCAGCCTTGGGGGAGGGGGCAATTCACCCCTCCACTTT
NA	TRBD1	TRBV29-1	TRBJ2-7	CSVVNGQGREQYF	TGCAGCGTAGTCAACGGACAGGGGAGGGAGCAGTACTTC
NA	NA	TRBV29-1	TRBJ1-2	CSVEDEGDGYTF	TGCAGCGTTGAAGATGAGGGTGATGGCTACACCTTC
NA	NA	TRBV27	TRBJ2-7	CASSSPGGQGNEQYF	TGTGCCAGCAGCTCTCCGGGGGGCCAAGGGAACGAGCAGTACTTC
NA	NA	TRBV29-1	TRBJ2-2	CSVKLVETGELFF	TGCAGCGTTAAACTTGTGGAGACCGGGGAGCTGTTTTTT
NA	NA	TRBV13	TRBJ2-1	CASSLAGAYNEQFF	TGTGCCAGCAGCTTAGCCGGGGCCTACAATGAGCAGTTCTTC
NA	NA	TRBV27	TRBJ1-1	CASSPPSLGFTEAFF	TGTGCCAGCAGTCCTCCAAGCTTGGGGTTCACTGAAGCTTTCTTT
NA	NA	TRBV29-1	TRBJ1-1	CSPGRDEAFF	TGCAGCCCTGGGCGTGATGAAGCTTTCTTT
NA	NA	TRBV2	TRBJ2-1	CAGQAGSNEQFF	TGTGCCGGCCAGGCTGGTTCCAATGAGCAGTTCTTC
NA	NA	TRBV19	TRBJ2-1	CATSYRISYNEQFF	TGTGCCACGTCCTACCGAATCTCCTACAATGAGCAGTTCTTC
NA	NA	TRBV6-4	TRBJ1-1	CASSDSWNTEAFF	TGTGCCAGCAGTGACTCCTGGAACACTGAAGCTTTCTTT
NA	TRBD1	TRBV9	TRBJ2-2	CASSRQGVDTGELFF	TGTGCCAGCAGCCGACAGGGGGTGGACACCGGGGAGCTGTTTTTT
few	NA	TRBV29-1	TRBJ1-1	CSVVGGNTEAFF	TGCAGCGTTGTTGGGGGGAACACTGAAGCTTTCTTT
NA	NA	TRBV29-1	TRBJ1-2	CSVANPQGNYGYTF	TGCAGCGTCGCCAACCCCCAGGGGAACTATGGCTACACCTTC
few	TRBD2	TRBV4-3	TRBJ2-7	CASSQDRGVTYEQYF	TGCGCCAGCAGCCAAGATCGGGGGGTAACCTACGAGCAGTACTTC
NA	TRBD1	TRBV29-1	TRBJ2-2	CSVEGEDRGRGELFF	TGCAGCGTTGAGGGAGAGGACAGGGGGCGCGGGGAGCTGTTTTTT
once	NA	TRBV2	TRBJ2-2	CASSPQIRDTGELFF	TGTGCCAGCAGTCCACAGATCAGAGACACCGGGGAGCTGTTTTTT
NA	NA	TRBV4-3	TRBJ2-2	CASSQDRWENTGELFF	TGCGCCAGCAGCCAGGACCGATGGGAGAACACCGGGGAGCTGTTTTTT
NA	TRBD1	TRBV11-2	TRBJ2-7	CASSLGGGQGYEQYF	TGTGCCAGCAGCTTAGGGGGAGGACAGGGCTACGAGCAGTACTTC